This T cell receptor (beta chain) stems from a study of shared clonotypes between healthy human individuals. Study-wide results and caveats: Relative to memory subsets, naive subsets generally showed larger estimated richness.

Libraries were prepared by immunoSEQ multiplex PCR; TCRdb keeps only in-frame clonotypes and omits some of them. In the table there are 2 million to 2.5 million clones, approximately 94% of which are singletons. This CDR3 contains 16 residues. Germline V gene data show CDR1 as SNHLY and CDR2 as FYNNEI. The germline V and J ends were trimmed by 1 base and 0 bases, with 12 bases remaining between them. This clone was seen a single time. Antigen specificity is unknown. This receptor was obtained from a man younger than 30 in good health. Sample: naive CD4+ T cells sorted from blood. As for subset: CD45RA+ positively selected. The rearrangement uses TRBV2 and TRBJ1-2; tentatively, D is TRBD1 (5 bases). The CDR3 region has the DNA TGTGCCAGCAGTGAAGAGGGGATGGTGGCTAACTATGGCTACACCTTC. Translation: CASSEEGMVANYGYTF.